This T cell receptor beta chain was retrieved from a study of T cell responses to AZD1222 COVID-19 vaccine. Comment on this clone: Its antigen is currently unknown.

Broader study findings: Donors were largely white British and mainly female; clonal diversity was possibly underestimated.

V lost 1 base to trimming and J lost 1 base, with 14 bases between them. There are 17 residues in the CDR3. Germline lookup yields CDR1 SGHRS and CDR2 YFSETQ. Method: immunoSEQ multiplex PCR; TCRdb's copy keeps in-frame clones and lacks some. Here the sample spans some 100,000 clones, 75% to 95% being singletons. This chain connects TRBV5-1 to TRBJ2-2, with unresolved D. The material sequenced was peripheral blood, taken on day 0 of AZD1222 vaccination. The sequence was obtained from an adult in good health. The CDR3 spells CASSLRVGGLNTGELFF. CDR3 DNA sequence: TGCGCCAGCAGCTTGAGGGTCGGCGGTTTGAACACCGGGGAGCTGTTTTTT.